The next 8 T cell receptor beta chains were all read from a single sample in a study of T cell repertoires in cytomegalovirus infection. From the reads, TCRdb called clonotypes with MiXCR, one entry per CDR3 protein. The table has over 90,000 distinct CDR3 sequences, about 15% seen once; the top ten hold approximately 8%. Specimen: PBMCs. Receptor source: a human donor in good health (CMV status not recorded). Some clones in this sample may be carry-over from other donors' samples.

The CDR3: CASSRDSLGETQYF. Here the CDR3 DNA reads TGTGCCAGCAGCCGGGACTCCCTTGGGGAGACCCAGTACTTC. J is TRBJ2-5 and V is TRBV12-3 or TRBV12-4, with D maybe TRBD2 (6 bases). Between the trimmed V and J ends, which lost 6 bases and 5 bases, there was a span of 16 bases. This CDR3 is 14 amino acids long.

This clonotype was counted many times. The rearrangement links TRBV6-1 to TRBJ1-1; D remains unclear. This CDR3 is built from 17 residues. Germline loops: CDR1 MNHNS, CDR2 SASEGT. V gave up 3 bases and J gave up 0 bases, with 17 bases separating them. CDR3 nucleotides: TGTGCCAGCAGTGAGATTCGGGTCTTATCCATGAACACTGAAGCTTTCTTT. Its protein product is CASSEIRVLSMNTEAFF.

This clonotype was seen a handful of times. The V call is TRBV2, the J call TRBJ2-1; D remains ambiguous. CDR3 size: 13 residues. V lost 1 base and J 5 bases, leaving 6 bases between the germline ends. Germline values: CDR1 SNHLY, CDR2 FYNNEI. CDR3 in amino acids: CASSEVKDNEQFF. For the CDR3, the DNA is TGTGCCAGCAGTGAAGTTAAGGACAATGAGCAGTTCTTC.

V is TRBV20-1 and J is TRBJ1-2; the D gene is possibly TRBD1 (5 bases). The CDR3 spans 15 residues. V was trimmed by 0 bases and J by 9 bases, leaving 20 bases between them. The germline gives CDR1 DFQATT, CDR2 SNEGSKA (reference sequence). CDR3 residues: CSARDKTAGRLSYTF. In DNA, the CDR3 is TGCAGTGCTAGAGATAAAACCGCAGGGCGGCTTAGCTACACCTTC.

The chain uses TRBV28 and TRBJ1-2; maybe TRBD1 (6 bases). The CDR3 loop spans 13 amino acids. The ends were cut back, 9 bases at V and 1 base at J, with 12 bases in the middle. CDR1 MDHEN and CDR2 SYDVKM come from the germline V gene. The CDR3 DNA reads as TGTGCCAGTAGAACAGGGAATAACTATGGCTACACCTTC. This encodes CASRTGNNYGYTF.

The genes are TRBV7-9 and TRBJ2-7; 7 nucleotides line up with TRBD2. The CDR3 extends over 16 amino acids. From germline, CDR1 is SEHNR and CDR2 FQNEAQ (reference sequence). J was trimmed by 4 bases and V by 5 bases; bases with no gene match: 14. For the CDR3, the DNA is TGTGCCAGCAGCCCAACCCACCAGGGCGGGGGATACGAGCAGTACTTC. Translation gives CASSPTHQGGGYEQYF.

This clonotype was recorded at least ten times. J is TRBJ2-7 and V is TRBV7-2, with 7 bases lining up with TRBD1. The germline V gene encodes CDR1 SGHTA and CDR2 FQGNSA. The CDR3 contains 16 residues. J was trimmed by 4 bases and V by 4 bases; bases with no gene match: 13. CDR3 DNA sequence: TGTGCCAGCAGCTCCGGTTACGGGGACAGCTCATACGAGCAGTACTTC. It is translated as CASSSGYGDSSYEQYF.

The V gene is TRBV20-1, the J gene TRBJ2-3, with TRBD2 matching over 10 bases. Per germline, CDR1 DFQATT and CDR2 SNEGSKA (reference sequence). The CDR3 has 17 amino acids. The V and J ends lost 2 bases and 7 bases, in that order; junction bases with no gene match: 15. CDR3 DNA sequence: TGCAGTGCTAGACCCCAGGGGGGAGCGGGGGGGCAGAATACGCAGTATTTT. Translation gives CSARPQGGAGGQNTQYF.